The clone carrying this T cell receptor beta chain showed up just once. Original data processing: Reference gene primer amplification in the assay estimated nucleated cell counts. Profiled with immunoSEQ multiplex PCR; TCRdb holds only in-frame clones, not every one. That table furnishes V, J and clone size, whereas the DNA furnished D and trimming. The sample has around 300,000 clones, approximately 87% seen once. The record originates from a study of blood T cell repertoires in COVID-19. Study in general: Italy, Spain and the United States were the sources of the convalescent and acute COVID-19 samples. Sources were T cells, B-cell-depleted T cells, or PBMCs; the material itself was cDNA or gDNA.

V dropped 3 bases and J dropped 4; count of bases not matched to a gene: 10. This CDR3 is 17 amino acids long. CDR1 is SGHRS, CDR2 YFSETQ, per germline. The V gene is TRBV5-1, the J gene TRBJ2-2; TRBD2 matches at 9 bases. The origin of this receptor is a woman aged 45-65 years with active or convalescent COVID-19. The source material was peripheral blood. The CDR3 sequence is CASSSLGRAGGTGELFF. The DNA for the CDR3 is TGCGCCAGCAGCTCCTTAGGGCGAGCGGGGGGCACCGGGGAGCTGTTTTTT.